The T cell receptor (beta chain) under discussion was sequenced for a study of blood T cell repertoires in COVID-19 (dated by TCRdb to 2018 to 2021). Concerning the study at large: Samples from collaborators originated in the United States, Italy and Spain and spanned both the acute and convalescent phases of COVID-19. The prospective study material was composed of cDNA or gDNA derived from T cells, B-cell-depleted T cells, or PBMCs. Deeply sampled blood TCRbeta repertoires from subjects exposed to, actively infected with, or recovered from COVID-19 were included in the dataset. The repertoires were released in a freely available public database meant as a resource for research on the immune response to SARS-CoV-2. The samples were drawn from two sources: the first 160 participants of the ongoing ImmuneRACE study, and 1,254 subjects contributed by 6 global collaborators. Nearly every sample came with metadata listing a de-identified subject ID, COVID-19 status, age in years and sex. HLA class I and class II types, where available, came from metadata supplied by the sample provider rather than from assay-based typing.

About this clone: Its antigen is still unknown. Base qualities are not provided; no much larger clone lies one nucleotide away.

What the study reported, not specific to this receptor: The amount of clinical and demographic metadata varied by source and participant and was provided uncurated.

CDR1 and CDR2 are drawn from the germline V gene: SGHRS, YFSETQ. The cysteine opens and the phenylalanine closes a CDR3 of 15 amino acids. The kept DNA is CDR3 alone, 45 bases in frame from the first base. Cut back by 0 bases and 4 bases, the V and J ends lie 14 bases apart. At one collaborating source in Seattle, patients were enrolled during active infection and were followed longitudinally through the course of disease. Each collaborating institution followed its own protocols to collect whole blood in K2EDTA tubes. For TCRbeta analysis, collaborators shipped samples in one of three forms: frozen whole blood, isolated PBMCs, or DNA extracted from either of those sample types. TCRbeta CDR3 regions were amplified from genomic DNA using the immunoSEQ Assay, a bias-controlled multiplex PCR. The paper's processing steps were these. The number of nucleated cells in each sample was estimated by amplification of reference gene primers within the assay. Sequence reads were collapsed and filtered to measure the absolute abundance of every unique TCRbeta CDR3 rearrangement. For each sample, productive Simpson clonality was calculated by taking the square root of Simpson's diversity index across productive rearrangements. Sourced from immuneACCESS, this table was stored by TCRdb with only in-frame sequences that have V and J called. A share of the clones is absent; for the studies checked, an unresolved V gene accounts for under half, and the remainder has no known explanation. V, J and clone size reflect that table, while D and trimming were determined from the DNA. The sample table records some 450,000 clones; roughly 88% of these occur just once. The ten largest clones add up to 10% to 15% of the sample.

This receptor was taken from a woman aged 50 to 60 with COVID-19, enrolled during active disease. Sequenced: peripheral blood. Recombination connected TRBV5-1 to TRBJ2-7; a tentative D match to TRBD1 spans 5 bases. The CDR3 in this case is CASSLEQVPLYEQYF. The nucleotide sequence reads TGCGCCAGCAGCTTGGAACAGGTCCCCTTATACGAGCAGTACTTC.